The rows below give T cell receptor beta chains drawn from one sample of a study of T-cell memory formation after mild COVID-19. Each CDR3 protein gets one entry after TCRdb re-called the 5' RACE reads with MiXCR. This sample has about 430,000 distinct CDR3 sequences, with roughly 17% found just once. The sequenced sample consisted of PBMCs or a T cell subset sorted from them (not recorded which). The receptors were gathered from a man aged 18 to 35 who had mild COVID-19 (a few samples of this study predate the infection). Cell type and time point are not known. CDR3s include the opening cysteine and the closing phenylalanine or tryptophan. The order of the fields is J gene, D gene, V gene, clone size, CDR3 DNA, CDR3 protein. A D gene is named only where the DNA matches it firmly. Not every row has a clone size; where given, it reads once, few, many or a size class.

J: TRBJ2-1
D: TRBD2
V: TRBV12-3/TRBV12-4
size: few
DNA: TGTGCCAGCAGCCGACTAGCGGGGGGGAACTCCTACAATGAGCAGTTCTTC
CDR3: CASSRLAGGNSYNEQFF

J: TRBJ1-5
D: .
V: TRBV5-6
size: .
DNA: TGTGCCAGCAGCTTGCTTCCGGGCAATCAGCCCCAGCATTTT
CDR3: CASSLLPGNQPQHF

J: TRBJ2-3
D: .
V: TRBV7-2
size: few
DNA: TGTGCCAGCAGCTACGCCAGGGGACTCACAGATACGCAGTATTTT
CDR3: CASSYARGLTDTQYF

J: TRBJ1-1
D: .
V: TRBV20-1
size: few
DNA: TGCAGTGTGTGGGGTCTGAGGGAAGGAAAAACTGAAGCTTTCTTT
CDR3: CSVWGLREGKTEAFF

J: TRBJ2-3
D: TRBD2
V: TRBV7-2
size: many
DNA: TGTGCCAGCAGCTTTAGCGGGGGGAACACAGATACGCAGTATTTT
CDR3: CASSFSGGNTDTQYF

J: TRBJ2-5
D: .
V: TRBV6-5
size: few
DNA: TGTGCCAGCAGTTACGGGGGAAGTCGGGAGACCCAGTACTTC
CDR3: CASSYGGSRETQYF

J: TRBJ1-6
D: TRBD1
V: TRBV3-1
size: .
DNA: TGTGCCGTAGGACAGGGGAGTTATAATTCACCCCTCCACTTT
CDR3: CAVGQGSYNSPLHF

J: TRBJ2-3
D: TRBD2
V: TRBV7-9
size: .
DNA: TGTGCCAGCAGCCCTGGACTAGCGAGGACCACAGATACGCAGTATTTT
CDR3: CASSPGLARTTDTQYF

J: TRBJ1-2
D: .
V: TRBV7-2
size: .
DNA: TGTGCCAGCAGCCCGACCCTCCCAGTTAGCTATGGCTACACCTTC
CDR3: CASSPTLPVSYGYTF

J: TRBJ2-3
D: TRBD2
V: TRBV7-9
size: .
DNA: TGTGCCAGCAGCTTTAGCGGGGGGGCCTCGGATACGCAGTATTTT
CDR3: CASSFSGGASDTQYF

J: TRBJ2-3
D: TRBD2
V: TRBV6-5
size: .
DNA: TGTGCCAGCAGTTATGGGAGGGCAGATACGCAGTATTTT
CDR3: CASSYGRADTQYF

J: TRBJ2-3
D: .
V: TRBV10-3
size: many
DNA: TGTGCCATCAGTGAGTTTAGCGAGACGGCAGATACGCAGTATTTT
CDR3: CAISEFSETADTQYF

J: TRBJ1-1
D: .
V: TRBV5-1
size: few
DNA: TGCGCCAGCAGCGTAGTGGGGATGAACACTGAAGCTTTCTTT
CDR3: CASSVVGMNTEAFF

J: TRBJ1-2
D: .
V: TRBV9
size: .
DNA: TGTGCCAGCAGCGGAAAGGCGGGAGCAGGCTACACCTTC
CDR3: CASSGKAGAGYTF

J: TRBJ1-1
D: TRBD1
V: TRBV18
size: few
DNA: TGTGCCAGCTCACCACTGGTAGGAGGGGGCGAGGATACTGAAGCTTTCTTT
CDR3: CASSPLVGGGEDTEAFF

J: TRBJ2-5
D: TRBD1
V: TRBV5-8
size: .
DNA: TGTGCCAGCAGGTGGGACAGGGTGGAGACCCAGTACTTC
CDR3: CASRWDRVETQYF

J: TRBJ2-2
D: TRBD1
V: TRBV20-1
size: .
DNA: TGCAGTGCGGGGACAGGGGGGGGACCATCCGGGGAGCTGTTTTTT
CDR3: CSAGTGGGPSGELFF

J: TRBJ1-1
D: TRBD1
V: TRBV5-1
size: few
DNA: TGCGCCAGCAGCCGAACGACAGGGTACTCGAACACTGAAGCTTTCTTT
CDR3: CASSRTTGYSNTEAFF

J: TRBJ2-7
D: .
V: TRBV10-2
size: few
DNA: TGCGCCACAGCGGTGCGGGCGAGCTCCTACGAGCAGTACTTC
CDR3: CATAVRASSYEQYF

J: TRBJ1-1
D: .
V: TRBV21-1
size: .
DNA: TGTGCCAGCAGCCGGACATCGGAAGCTTTCTTT
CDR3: CASSRTSEAFF

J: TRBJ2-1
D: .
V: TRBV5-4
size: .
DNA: TGTGCCAGCAGCTTCCGGGACGGATACAATGAGCAGTTCTTC
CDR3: CASSFRDGYNEQFF

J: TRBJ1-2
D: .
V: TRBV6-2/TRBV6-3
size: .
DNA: TGTGCCAGTAAACCGGAGTATCATGGCTACACCTTC
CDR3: CASKPEYHGYTF

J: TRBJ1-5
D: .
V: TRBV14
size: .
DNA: TGTGCCAGCAGCCAAGAAAGAGAATATAGCAATCAGCCCCAGCATTTT
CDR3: CASSQEREYSNQPQHF

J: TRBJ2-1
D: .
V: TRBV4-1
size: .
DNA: TGCGCCAGCAGCCAGGGACTTGTGGCCTCCTACAATGAGCAGTTCTTC
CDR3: CASSQGLVASYNEQFF

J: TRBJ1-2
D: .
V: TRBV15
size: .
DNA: TGTGCCACCAGCAGAGGTCCGGGGAAAGGCTCCCTCCTTTATGGCTACACCTTC
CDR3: CATSRGPGKGSLLYGYTF

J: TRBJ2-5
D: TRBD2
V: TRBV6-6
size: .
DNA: TGTGCCAGCAGTTACGGGACTAGCGGGGGGGTCCCTGAGACCCAGTACTTC
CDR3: CASSYGTSGGVPETQYF

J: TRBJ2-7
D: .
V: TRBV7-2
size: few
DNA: TGTGCCAGCAGCTGGGGCATGTACGAGCAGTACTTC
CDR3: CASSWGMYEQYF

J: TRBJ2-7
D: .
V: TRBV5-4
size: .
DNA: TGTGCCAGCAGCTTGATAACAGGGAGCTCCTACGAGCAGTACTTC
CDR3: CASSLITGSSYEQYF

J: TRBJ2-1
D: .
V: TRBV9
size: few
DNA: TGTGCCAGCAGCGTATTCACTGGTGGTGAGCAGTTCTTC
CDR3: CASSVFTGGEQFF

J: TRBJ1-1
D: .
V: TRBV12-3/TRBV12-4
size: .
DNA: TGTGCCAGCAGCCCCTGGGGACATCTGAACACTGAAGCTTTCTTT
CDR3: CASSPWGHLNTEAFF

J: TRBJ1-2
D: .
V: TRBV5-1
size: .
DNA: TGCGCCAGCAGCTTGGAACCGGGCCGCTACACCTTC
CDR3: CASSLEPGRYTF

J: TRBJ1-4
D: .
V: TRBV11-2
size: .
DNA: TGTGCCAGCCGGGTAGGGCACGGTAATGAAAAACTGTTTTTT
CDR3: CASRVGHGNEKLFF